Listed below are T cell receptor beta chains from one sample, sequenced in a study of OX40 agonist ivuxolimab in advanced cancers. TCRdb keeps only in-frame clones here, not all; method: immunoSEQ multiplex PCR. The sample yields tens of thousands of clones, about 85% seen once. Sequences were derived from CD4+ or CD8+ T cells sorted from blood, sampled in a trial of the OX40 agonist ivuxolimab. The receptors shown here come from an adult with an advanced solid tumor such as melanoma, head and neck, liver or kidney cancer. Each CDR3 is given with its conserved first and last residue. The D gene is left open where the match is weak. Clone size is not always given. Where it is, it says once, few, many or a class for expanded clones.

TRBJ1-2,TRBV12-5,-,-,13,TGTGCTAGTTCCCCCCAGGGTTTCTATGGCTACACCTTC,CASSPQGFYGYTF
TRBJ1-4,TRBV19,-,-,15,TGTGCCAGTAGTATCCCAACGAAAACAGGGAATTTACTGTTTTTT,CASSIPTKTGNLLFF
TRBJ2-5,TRBV4-2,-,TRBD2,17,TGTGCCAGCAGCCAAGATGTACTAGCGGGGGGGCTGGAGACCCAGTACTTC,CASSQDVLAGGLETQYF
TRBJ2-7,TRBV9,-,TRBD2,15,TGTGCCAGCAGCGTAGGTACTAGCGGGACCTACGAGCAGTACTTC,CASSVGTSGTYEQYF
TRBJ1-2,TRBV6-5,-,TRBD1,15,TGTGCCAGCAGTTACGTGGGACAGGGTCCTTATGGCTACACCTTC,CASSYVGQGPYGYTF
TRBJ1-2,TRBV4-1,-,-,17,TGCGCCAGCAGCCAAGAAGGAGGGGAGGGAAGACTCTATGGCTACACCTTC,CASSQEGGEGRLYGYTF
TRBJ2-7,TRBV11-3,once,TRBD1,14,TGTGCCAGCAGTTTGACAGGGAGCTCCTACGAGCAGTACTTC,CASSLTGSSYEQYF
TRBJ2-5,TRBV5-1,-,TRBD1,15,TGCGCCAGCAGCCTACAGGGGGCGCAGGAAGAGACCCAGTACTTC,CASSLQGAQEETQYF
TRBJ2-3,TRBV2,-,TRBD2,16,TGTGCCAGCAGTGTAGGGGCTAGCGGATACACAGATACGCAGTATTTT,CASSVGASGYTDTQYF
TRBJ2-2,TRBV5-1,-,TRBD1,15,TGCGCCAGCAGCTTGAGCAGGGGGCTCACCGGGGAGCTGTTTTTT,CASSLSRGLTGELFF
TRBJ2-7,TRBV5-6,-,-,13,TGTGCCAGCAGCTTGGCCCAGAACTACGAGCAGTACTTC,CASSLAQNYEQYF
TRBJ1-1,TRBV10-1,-,TRBD1,19,TGCGCCAGCCTCAATTTGGAACGACAGGGCGGCGGTCTTGGAGTCGAAGCTTTCTTT,CASLNLERQGGGLGVEAFF
TRBJ2-3,TRBV11-2,-,-,17,TGTGCCAGCAGCTTAGGCTTTAGTTCAGCGCTGGCAGATACGCAGTATTTT,CASSLGFSSALADTQYF
TRBJ2-6,TRBV19,-,-,13,TGTGCCAGTAGTATGTCTGGGGCCAACGTCCTGACTTTC,CASSMSGANVLTF
TRBJ2-2,TRBV11-1,-,-,13,TGTGCCAGCACCTCAGGGTGGTCCGGGGAGCTGTTTTTT,CASTSGWSGELFF
TRBJ1-3,TRBV4-2,few,-,17,TGTGCCAGCAGCCAAGTGATGGCGGGGCTCTCTGGAAACACCATATATTTT,CASSQVMAGLSGNTIYF
TRBJ1-2,TRBV6-1,-,-,13,TGTGCCAGCAGTGAAGCGGGGGAATATGGCTACACCTTC,CASSEAGEYGYTF
TRBJ1-2,TRBV5-4,-,-,12,TGTGCCGTCGGAGGGGGGGCTGGAGGCTACACCTTC,CAVGGGAGGYTF
TRBJ1-1,TRBV7-6,-,-,13,TGTGCCAGCAGCTTAACCGGGGACACTGAAGCTTTCTTT,CASSLTGDTEAFF
TRBJ1-2,TRBV29-1,-,TRBD1,15,TGCAGCGTTGAGGGACAGGGGCTTACGATCTATGGCTACACCTTC,CSVEGQGLTIYGYTF
TRBJ2-2,TRBV29-1,-,-,11,TGCAGCGTTGCAGTAACTGGGGAGCTGTTTTTT,CSVAVTGELFF
TRBJ2-5,TRBV4-3,-,TRBD1,16,TGCGCCAGCAGCCGCACCGGACAGGGCGGAGGGGAGACCCAGTACTTC,CASSRTGQGGGETQYF
TRBJ2-3,TRBV7-3,-,TRBD2,18,TGTGCCAGCAGCAGCGGCACGGCGGCGGGAGTGATCACAGATACGCAGTATTTT,CASSSGTAAGVITDTQYF
TRBJ1-6,TRBV6-1,-,TRBD1,18,TGTGCCAGCAGTGAAGGAGGACAGGGGAGCTCCTATAATTCACCCCTCCACTTT,CASSEGGQGSSYNSPLHF
TRBJ1-3,TRBV29-1,-,TRBD1,12,TGCAGCGTTGAGACAGGGGGAAACACCATATATTTT,CSVETGGNTIYF
TRBJ1-4,TRBV2,-,-,14,TGTGCCAGCAGTGGGGCCAGGGGTGAAGAAAAACTGTTTTTT,CASSGARGEEKLFF
TRBJ2-5,TRBV4-1,-,-,15,TGCGCCAGCAGCCGGCTCAGGGGACCCCAAGAGACCCAGTACTTC,CASSRLRGPQETQYF
TRBJ1-1,TRBV14,few,-,14,TGTGCCAGCAGCCAACGGGGCGCTAGCCCTGAAGCTTTCTTT,CASSQRGASPEAFF
TRBJ2-5,TRBV5-6,-,-,13,TGTGCCAGCAGCTTGGCGGGGAAAGAGACCCAGTACTTC,CASSLAGKETQYF
TRBJ2-7,TRBV7-2,-,-,14,TGTGCCAGCAGCACACGGGACACCCCCTACGAGCAGTACTTC,CASSTRDTPYEQYF
TRBJ2-4,TRBV4-1,-,-,15,TGCGCCAGCAGCCAAGATTCGACTAAGGGGAACATTCAGTACTTC,CASSQDSTKGNIQYF
TRBJ2-5,TRBV5-4,-,TRBD2,15,TGTGCCAGCAGCTTGGAACTAGCGGGGTACGAGACCCAGTACTTC,CASSLELAGYETQYF
TRBJ2-7,TRBV14,-,-,13,TGTGCCAGCAGCCAAGAGAACAGCTACGAGCAGTACTTC,CASSQENSYEQYF
TRBJ1-2,TRBV6-4,-,TRBD1,13,TGTGCCAGCAGCCCCAGACAGGGCGATGGCTACACCTTC,CASSPRQGDGYTF
TRBJ2-5,TRBV11-1,-,-,14,TGTGCCAGCAGCCTTGGGTGGCAGCTAGAGACCCAGTACTTC,CASSLGWQLETQYF
TRBJ1-1,TRBV5-6,-,-,16,TGTGCCAGCAGCCGCCCCACCCGGGGGATGAACACTGAAGCTTTCTTT,CASSRPTRGMNTEAFF
TRBJ1-1,TRBV6-5,-,-,13,TGTGCCAGCAGGCCAAATAGGGACACTGAAGCTTTCTTT,CASRPNRDTEAFF
TRBJ2-7,TRBV10-1,-,TRBD1,15,TGCGCCAGCAGTGAAAGACAGGGATTCTCCTACGAGCAGTACTTC,CASSERQGFSYEQYF
TRBJ2-1,TRBV5-1,-,TRBD2,15,TGCGCCAGCAGCCTATTAGCGGGGGGCTACAATGAGCAGTTCTTC,CASSLLAGGYNEQFF
TRBJ1-1,TRBV4-1,few,-,14,TGCGCCAGCAGCCAACCAGGGCGGAAAACTGAAGCTTTCTTT,CASSQPGRKTEAFF
TRBJ1-5,TRBV6-5,-,-,13,TGTGCCAGCAGCATACAGGGTAAACAGCCCCAGCATTTT,CASSIQGKQPQHF
TRBJ2-7,TRBV18,-,TRBD2,15,TGTGCCAGCTCACCAATAGCGGGAGATTCCTACAAGCAGTACTTC,CASSPIAGDSYKQYF
TRBJ2-3,TRBV12-5,-,TRBD2,14,TGTGCTAGTGTGAGAGCGGCGGGGGCAGATACGCAGTATTTT,CASVRAAGADTQYF
TRBJ2-5,TRBV5-1,-,-,15,TGCGCCAGCAGCTTGTTCGGGACTCAAGGGGAGACCCAGTACTTC,CASSLFGTQGETQYF
TRBJ1-1,TRBV11-2,-,-,13,TGTGCCAGCCTAGGGCGGACGAACACTGAAGCTTTCTTT,CASLGRTNTEAFF
TRBJ2-2,TRBV2,-,TRBD2,17,TGTGCCAGCAGCGTGACTAGCGGGAGGACGGGGTACGGGGAGCTGTTTTTT,CASSVTSGRTGYGELFF
TRBJ1-5,TRBV7-9,-,-,17,TGTGCCAGCAGCTTAGGAGGCCTAGTCCCCGAGGGCGAGCCCCAGCATTTT,CASSLGGLVPEGEPQHF
TRBJ1-2,TRBV28,-,TRBD1,14,TGTGCCAGCAGTTTAGGGACAGGGCGGTATGGCTACACCTTC,CASSLGTGRYGYTF
TRBJ2-5,TRBV10-3,-,TRBD1,15,TGTGCCATCAGTGAGCCGGGACAGGGAGGAGAGACCCAGTACTTC,CAISEPGQGGETQYF
TRBJ1-2,TRBV11-3,-,TRBD1,15,TGTGCCAGCAGCTTCCTACCTCCAGGGGGCGATGGCTACACCTTC,CASSFLPPGGDGYTF
TRBJ1-2,TRBV6-6,-,-,13,TGTGCCAGCAGCCACCCCGAGGGTTATGGCTACACCTTC,CASSHPEGYGYTF
TRBJ2-2,TRBV2,once,-,14,TGTGCCAGCAGGGAGGGTTTTAACACCGGGGAGCTGTTTTTT,CASREGFNTGELFF
TRBJ2-3,TRBV5-1,-,-,13,TGCGCCAGCAGCCTACTTGAGGCAGATACGCAGTATTTT,CASSLLEADTQYF
TRBJ1-1,TRBV7-9,-,TRBD1,15,TGTGCCAGCAGCTCAAAGACAGGGATGAACACTGAAGCTTTCTTT,CASSSKTGMNTEAFF
TRBJ2-5,TRBV5-1,-,TRBD2,15,TGCGCCAGCAGCTTAATAGCGGGGGAGCAAGAGACCCAGTACTTC,CASSLIAGEQETQYF
TRBJ2-1,TRBV27,-,-,14,TGTGCCAGCAGGGATGAACTCCCCTACAATGAGCAGTTCTTC,CASRDELPYNEQFF
TRBJ2-7,TRBV5-1,-,TRBD2,16,TGCGCCAGCAGCTTCACGGGGGGGTCAGACGCATACGAGCAGTACTTC,CASSFTGGSDAYEQYF
TRBJ2-2,TRBV5-1,-,TRBD2,16,TGCGCCAGCAGCGGGCTAGCGGGGAATCCCACCGGGGAGCTGTTTTTT,CASSGLAGNPTGELFF
TRBJ2-7,TRBV12-5,-,TRBD2,16,TGTGCTAGTGGTTTGGGGATAGCGGGAGGGTCGGCCGAGCAGTACTTC,CASGLGIAGGSAEQYF
TRBJ1-5,TRBV19,few,-,13,TGTGCCAGTAGTATCCAGAGCAATCAGCCCCAGCATTTT,CASSIQSNQPQHF